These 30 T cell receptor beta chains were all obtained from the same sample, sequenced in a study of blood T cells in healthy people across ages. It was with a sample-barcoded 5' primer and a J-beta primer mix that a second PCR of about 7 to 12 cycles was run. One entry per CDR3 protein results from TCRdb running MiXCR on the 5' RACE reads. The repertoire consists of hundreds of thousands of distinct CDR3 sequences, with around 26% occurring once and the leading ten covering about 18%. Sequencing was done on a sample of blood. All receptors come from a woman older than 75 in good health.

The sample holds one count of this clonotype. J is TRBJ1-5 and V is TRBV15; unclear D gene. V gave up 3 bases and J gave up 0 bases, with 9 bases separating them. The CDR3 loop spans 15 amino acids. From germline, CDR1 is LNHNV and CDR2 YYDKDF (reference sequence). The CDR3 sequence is CATSRDTTSNQPQHF. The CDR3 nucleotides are TGTGCCACCAGCAGGGATACAACTAGCAATCAGCCCCAGCATTTT.

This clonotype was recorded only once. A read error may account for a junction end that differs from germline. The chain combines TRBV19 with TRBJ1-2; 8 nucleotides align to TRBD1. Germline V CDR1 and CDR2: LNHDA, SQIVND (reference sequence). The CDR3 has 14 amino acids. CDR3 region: CASSFPGQDYGYAF. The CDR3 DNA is TGTGCCAGTAGTTTCCCGGGACAGGATTATGGCTACGCCTTC.

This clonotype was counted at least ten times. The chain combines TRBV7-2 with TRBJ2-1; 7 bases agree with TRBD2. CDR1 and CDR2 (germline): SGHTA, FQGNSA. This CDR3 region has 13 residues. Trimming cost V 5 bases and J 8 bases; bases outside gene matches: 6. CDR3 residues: CASSPWTRDEQFF. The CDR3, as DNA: TGTGCCAGCAGCCCGTGGACTAGGGATGAGCAGTTCTTC.

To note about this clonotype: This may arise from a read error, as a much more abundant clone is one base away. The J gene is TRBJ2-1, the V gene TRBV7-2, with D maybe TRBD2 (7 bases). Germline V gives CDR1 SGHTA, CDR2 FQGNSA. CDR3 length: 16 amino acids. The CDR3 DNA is TGTGCCGGCAGCCCCCAACCGGGGAGGGGGATCAATGAGCAGTTCTTC. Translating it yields CAGSPQPGRGINEQFF. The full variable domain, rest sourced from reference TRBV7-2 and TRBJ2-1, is GAGVSQSPSNKVTEKGKDVELRCDPISGHTALYWYRQSLGQGLEFLIYFQGNSAPDKSGLPSDRFSAERTGGSVSTLTIQRTQQEDSAVYLCAGSPQPGRGINEQFFGPGTRLTVL.

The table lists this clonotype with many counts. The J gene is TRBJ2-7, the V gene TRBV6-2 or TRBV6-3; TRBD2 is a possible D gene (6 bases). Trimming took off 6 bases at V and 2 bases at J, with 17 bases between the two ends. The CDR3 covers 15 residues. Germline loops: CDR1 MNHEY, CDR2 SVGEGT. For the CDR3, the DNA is TGTGCCAGCAGCCACACCGGGGGTTGGGCCTACGAGCAGTACTTC. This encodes CASSHTGGWAYEQYF.

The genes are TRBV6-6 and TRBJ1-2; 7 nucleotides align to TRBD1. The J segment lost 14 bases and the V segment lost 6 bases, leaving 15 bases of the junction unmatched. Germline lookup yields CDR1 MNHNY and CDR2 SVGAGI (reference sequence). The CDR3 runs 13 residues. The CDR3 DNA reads TGTGCCAGCAGCGAGAACGTGAGGGGGCGTAGGACCTTC. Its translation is CASSENVRGRRTF.

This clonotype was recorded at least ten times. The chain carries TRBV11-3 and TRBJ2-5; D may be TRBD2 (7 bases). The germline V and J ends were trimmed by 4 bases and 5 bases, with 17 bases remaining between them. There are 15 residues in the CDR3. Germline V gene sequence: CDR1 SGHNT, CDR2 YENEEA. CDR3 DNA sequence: TGTGCCAGCAGCTCACCCCCACAGGGAGGGGAGACCCAGTACTTC. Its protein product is CASSSPPQGGETQYF. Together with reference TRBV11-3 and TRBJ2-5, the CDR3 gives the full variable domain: EAGVVQSPRYKIIEKKQPVAFWCNPISGHNTLYWYLQNLGQGPELLIRYENEEAVDDSQLPKDRFSAERLKGVDSTLKIQPAELGDSAVYLCASSSPPQGGETQYFGPGTRLLVL.

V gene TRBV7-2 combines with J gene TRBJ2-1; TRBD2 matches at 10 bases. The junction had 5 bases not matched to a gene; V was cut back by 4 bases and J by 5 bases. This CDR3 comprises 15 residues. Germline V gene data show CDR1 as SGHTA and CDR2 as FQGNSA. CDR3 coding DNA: TGTGCCAGCAGCTCTTCTAGCGGGGGACACAATGAGCAGTTCTTC. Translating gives CASSSSSGGHNEQFF.

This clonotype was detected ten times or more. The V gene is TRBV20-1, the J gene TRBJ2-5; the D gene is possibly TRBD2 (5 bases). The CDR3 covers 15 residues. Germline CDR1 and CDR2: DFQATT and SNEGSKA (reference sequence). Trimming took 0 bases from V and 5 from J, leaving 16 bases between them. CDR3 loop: CSARDTSDREETQYF. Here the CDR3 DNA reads TGCAGTGCTAGAGATACGAGTGATAGGGAGGAGACCCAGTACTTC.

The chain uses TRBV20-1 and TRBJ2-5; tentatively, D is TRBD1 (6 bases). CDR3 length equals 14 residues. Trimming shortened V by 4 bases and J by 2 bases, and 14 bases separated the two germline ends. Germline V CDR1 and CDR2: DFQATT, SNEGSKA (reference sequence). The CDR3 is CSATRTALQETQYF. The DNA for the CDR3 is TGCAGTGCTACTAGGACAGCTCTACAAGAGACCCAGTACTTC.

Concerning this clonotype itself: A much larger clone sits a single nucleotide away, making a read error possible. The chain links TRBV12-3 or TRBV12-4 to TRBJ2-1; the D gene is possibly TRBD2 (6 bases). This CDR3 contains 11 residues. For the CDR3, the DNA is TGTGCCGGCAGTTCCAGCGGGCGGGAGTTCTTC. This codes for CAGSSSGREFF.

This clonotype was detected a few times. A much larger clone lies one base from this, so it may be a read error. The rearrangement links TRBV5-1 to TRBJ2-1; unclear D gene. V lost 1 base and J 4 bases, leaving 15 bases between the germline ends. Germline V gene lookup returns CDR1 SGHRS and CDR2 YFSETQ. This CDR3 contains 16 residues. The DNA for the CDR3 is TGCGCCAGCAGCTTGACTGTGACCCCTCAGTACAATGAGCAGTTCTTC. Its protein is CASSLTVTPQYNEQFF.

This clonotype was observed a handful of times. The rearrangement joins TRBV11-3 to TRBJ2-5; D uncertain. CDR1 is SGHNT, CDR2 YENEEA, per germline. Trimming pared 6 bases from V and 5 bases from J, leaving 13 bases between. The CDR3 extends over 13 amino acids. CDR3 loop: CASSKGIRETQYF. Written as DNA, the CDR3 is TGTGCCAGCAGTAAAGGAATAAGGGAGACCCAGTACTTC.

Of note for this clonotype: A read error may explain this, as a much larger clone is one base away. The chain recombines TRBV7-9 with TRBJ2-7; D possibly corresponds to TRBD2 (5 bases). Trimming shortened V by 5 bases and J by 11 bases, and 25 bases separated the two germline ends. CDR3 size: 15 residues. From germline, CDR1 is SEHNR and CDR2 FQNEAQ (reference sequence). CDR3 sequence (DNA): TGTGCCAGCAGCGGCCAAGGAGGTGGGCGGACGACCAAGTACTTC. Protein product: CASSGQGGGRTTKYF.

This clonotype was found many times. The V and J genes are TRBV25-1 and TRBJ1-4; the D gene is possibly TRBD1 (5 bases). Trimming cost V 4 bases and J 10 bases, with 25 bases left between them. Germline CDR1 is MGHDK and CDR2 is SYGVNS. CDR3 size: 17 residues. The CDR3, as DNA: TGTGCCAGCAGTGGCCTTCCCCAGGGCACATTTTCTGGAAAACTGTTTTTT. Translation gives CASSGLPQGTFSGKLFF.

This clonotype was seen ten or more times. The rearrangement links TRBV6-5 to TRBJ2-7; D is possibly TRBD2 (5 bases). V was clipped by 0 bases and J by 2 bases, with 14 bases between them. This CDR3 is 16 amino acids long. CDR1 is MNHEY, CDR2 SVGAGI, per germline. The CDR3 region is CASSYSRATGTYEQYF. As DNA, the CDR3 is TGTGCCAGCAGTTACTCGAGGGCTACGGGGACCTACGAGCAGTACTTC.

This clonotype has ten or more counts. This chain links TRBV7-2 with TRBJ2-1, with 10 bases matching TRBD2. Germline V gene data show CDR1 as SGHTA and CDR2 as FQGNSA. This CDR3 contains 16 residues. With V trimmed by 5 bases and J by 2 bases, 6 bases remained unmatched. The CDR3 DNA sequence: TGTGCCAGCAGCCCCAATAGCGGGGGGCCCTACAATGAGCAGTTCTTC. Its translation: CASSPNSGGPYNEQFF.

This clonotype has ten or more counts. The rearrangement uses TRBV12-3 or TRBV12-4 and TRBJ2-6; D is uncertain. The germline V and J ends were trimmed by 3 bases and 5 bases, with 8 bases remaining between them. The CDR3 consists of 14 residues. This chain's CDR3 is CASSFSQRANVLTF. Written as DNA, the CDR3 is TGTGCCAGCAGTTTTTCACAAAGGGCCAACGTCCTGACTTTC.

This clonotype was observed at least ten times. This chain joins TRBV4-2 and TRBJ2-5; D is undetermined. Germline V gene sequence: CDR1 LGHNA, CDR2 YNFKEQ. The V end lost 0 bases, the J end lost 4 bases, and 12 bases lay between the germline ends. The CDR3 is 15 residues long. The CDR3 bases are TGTGCCAGCAGCCAAGAGGCCCTTATGAGAGAGACCCAGTACTTC. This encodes CASSQEALMRETQYF.

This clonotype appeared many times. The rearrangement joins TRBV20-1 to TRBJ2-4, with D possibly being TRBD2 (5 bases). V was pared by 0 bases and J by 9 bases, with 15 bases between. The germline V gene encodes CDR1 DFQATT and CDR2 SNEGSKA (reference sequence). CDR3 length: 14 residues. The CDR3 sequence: CSARDGSGGSIQYF. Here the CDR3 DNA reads TGCAGTGCTAGAGATGGGTCCGGTGGGAGCATTCAGTACTTC.

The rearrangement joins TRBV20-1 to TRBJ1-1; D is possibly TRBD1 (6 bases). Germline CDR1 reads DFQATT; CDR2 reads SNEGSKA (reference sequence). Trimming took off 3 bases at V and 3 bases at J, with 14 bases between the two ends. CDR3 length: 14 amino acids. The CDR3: CSASKVQGYTEAFF. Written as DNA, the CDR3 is TGCAGTGCTAGTAAGGTACAGGGTTACACTGAAGCTTTCTTT.

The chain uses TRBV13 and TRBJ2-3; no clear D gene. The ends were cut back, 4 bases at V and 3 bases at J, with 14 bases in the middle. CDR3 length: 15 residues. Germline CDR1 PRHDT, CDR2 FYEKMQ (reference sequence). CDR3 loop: CASSSAVLDTDTQYF. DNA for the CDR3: TGTGCCAGCAGCTCCGCGGTCCTCGATACAGATACGCAGTATTTT.

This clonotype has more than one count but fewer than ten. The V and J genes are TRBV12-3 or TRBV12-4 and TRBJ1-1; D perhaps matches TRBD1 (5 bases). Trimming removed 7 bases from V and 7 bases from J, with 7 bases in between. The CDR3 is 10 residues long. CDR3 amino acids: CASTQGEAFF. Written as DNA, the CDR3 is TGTGCCAGCACCCAGGGTGAAGCTTTCTTT.

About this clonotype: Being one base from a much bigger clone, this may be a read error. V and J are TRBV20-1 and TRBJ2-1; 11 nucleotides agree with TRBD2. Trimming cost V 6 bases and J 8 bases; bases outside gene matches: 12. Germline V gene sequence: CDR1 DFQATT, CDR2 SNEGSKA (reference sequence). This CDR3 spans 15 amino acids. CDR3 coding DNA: TGCAGTGCCACAAATAGCGGGAGGGCGGCGGATGAGCAGTTCTTC. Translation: CSATNSGRAADEQFF.

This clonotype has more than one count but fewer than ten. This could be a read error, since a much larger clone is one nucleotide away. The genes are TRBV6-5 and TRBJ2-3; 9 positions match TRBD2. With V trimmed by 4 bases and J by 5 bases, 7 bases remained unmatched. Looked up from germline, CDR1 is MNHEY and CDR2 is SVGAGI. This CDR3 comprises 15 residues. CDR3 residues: CASSSLAGSGDTQYF. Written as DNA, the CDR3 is TGTGCCAGCAGTTCTCTAGCGGGGTCAGGAGATACGCAGTATTTT.

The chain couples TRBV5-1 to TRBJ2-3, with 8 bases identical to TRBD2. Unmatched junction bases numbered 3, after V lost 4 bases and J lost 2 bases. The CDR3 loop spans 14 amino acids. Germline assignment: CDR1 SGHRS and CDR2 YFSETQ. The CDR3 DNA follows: TGCGCCAGCAGCGGCGGGGGGCCCACAGATACGCAGTATTTT. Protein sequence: CASSGGGPTDTQYF.

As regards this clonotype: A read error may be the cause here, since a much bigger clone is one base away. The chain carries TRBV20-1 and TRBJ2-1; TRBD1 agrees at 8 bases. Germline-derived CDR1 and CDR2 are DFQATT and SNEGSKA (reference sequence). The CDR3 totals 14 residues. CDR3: CSARRQGNYNERFF. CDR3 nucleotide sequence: TGCAGTGCTAGAAGACAGGGGAACTACAATGAGCGGTTCTTC.

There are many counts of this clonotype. For the CDR3, the DNA is TGTGCCAGCAGCTTTGCGGACAGGGGTTTGGAGACCCAGTACTTC. Amino acid sequence: CASSFADRGLETQYF. The V call is TRBV7-9, the J call TRBJ2-5; the match to TRBD1 covers 9 bases. Unmatched junction bases numbered 7, after V lost 3 bases and J lost 5 bases. The germline V gene encodes CDR1 SEHNR and CDR2 FQNEAQ (reference sequence). The CDR3 is 15 amino acids.

The CDR3 DNA follows: TGTGCCAGCAGCAAATTTGGACAGAATTGTAAGCTCGGAGCTTTCTTT. This sequence encodes CASSKFGQNCKLGAFF. The chain recombines TRBV21-1 with TRBJ1-1; TRBD1, as called in the table, went unchecked against the DNA. TRBV21-1 is tagged as a pseudogene. The CDR3 is made up of 16 amino acids.

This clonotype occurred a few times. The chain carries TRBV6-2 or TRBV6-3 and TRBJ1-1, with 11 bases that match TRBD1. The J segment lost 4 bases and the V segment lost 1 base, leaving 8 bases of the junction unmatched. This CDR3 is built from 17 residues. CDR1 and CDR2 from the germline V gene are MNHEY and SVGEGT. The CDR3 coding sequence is TGTGCCAGCAGTTACTTGGGACAGGGGGAAATACTCACTGAAGCTTTCTTT. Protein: CASSYLGQGEILTEAFF.